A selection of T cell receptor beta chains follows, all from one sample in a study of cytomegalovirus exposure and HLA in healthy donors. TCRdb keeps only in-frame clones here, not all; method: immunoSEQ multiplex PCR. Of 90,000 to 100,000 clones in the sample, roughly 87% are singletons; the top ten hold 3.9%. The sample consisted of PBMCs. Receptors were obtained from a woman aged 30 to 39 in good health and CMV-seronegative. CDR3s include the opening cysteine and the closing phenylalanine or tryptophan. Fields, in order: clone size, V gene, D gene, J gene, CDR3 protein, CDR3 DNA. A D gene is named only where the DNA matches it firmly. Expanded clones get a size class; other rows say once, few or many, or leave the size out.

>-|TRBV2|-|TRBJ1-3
CASSRERDNTIYF
TGTGCCAGCAGCCGGGAGAGGGACAACACCATATATTTT
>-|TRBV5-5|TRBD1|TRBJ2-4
CASSPVQGTGNIQYF
TGTGCCAGCAGCCCAGTACAGGGGACGGGGAACATTCAGTACTTC
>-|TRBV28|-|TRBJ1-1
CASSLGRGARLNTEAFF
TGTGCCAGCAGTTTAGGAAGGGGCGCCCGATTGAACACTGAAGCTTTCTTT
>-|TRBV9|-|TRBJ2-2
CASSVSSLETAGELFF
TGTGCCAGCAGCGTGTCTTCTCTAGAGACCGCCGGGGAGCTGTTTTTT
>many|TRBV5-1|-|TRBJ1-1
CASSLGMGRTPLNTEAFF
TGCGCCAGCAGCTTGGGAATGGGGCGGACACCTCTGAACACTGAAGCTTTCTTT
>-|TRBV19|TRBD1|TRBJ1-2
CASTYWDRDSGGYTF
TGTGCCAGTACCTACTGGGACAGGGATTCTGGTGGCTACACCTTC
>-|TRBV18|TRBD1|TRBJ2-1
CASGTGTGSNEQFF
TGTGCCAGTGGGACCGGGACAGGCTCAAATGAGCAGTTCTTC
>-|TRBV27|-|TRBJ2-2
CASRRQGNTGELFF
TGTGCCAGCAGACGGCAGGGTAACACCGGGGAGCTGTTTTTT
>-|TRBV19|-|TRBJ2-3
CASSMARDTQYF
TGTGCCAGTAGTATGGCTCGAGATACGCAGTATTTT
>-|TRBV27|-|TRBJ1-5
CASSFVVTGWNNQPQHF
TGTGCCAGCAGTTTTGTTGTGACGGGGTGGAACAATCAGCCCCAGCATTTT
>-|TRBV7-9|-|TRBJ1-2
CASSFRQGYGYTF
TGTGCCAGCAGCTTTAGGCAGGGGTATGGCTACACCTTC
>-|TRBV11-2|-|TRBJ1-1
CASSLAAGQGPEAFF
TGTGCCAGCAGCCTCGCGGCAGGGCAGGGGCCTGAAGCTTTCTTT
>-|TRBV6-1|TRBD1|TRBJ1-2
CASKGQGSNYGYTF
TGTGCCAGCAAGGGACAGGGTTCCAACTATGGCTACACCTTC
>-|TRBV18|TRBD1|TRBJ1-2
CASSPSTGQGSPYGYTF
TGTGCCAGCTCACCATCGACGGGACAGGGGTCTCCCTATGGCTACACCTTC
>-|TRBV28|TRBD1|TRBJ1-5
CASSPPGQAWYQPQHF
TGTGCCAGCAGTCCGCCAGGACAGGCCTGGTATCAGCCCCAGCATTTT
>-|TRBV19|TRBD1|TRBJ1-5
CASSKPGTGGNQPQHF
TGTGCCAGTAGTAAACCCGGGACAGGGGGCAATCAGCCCCAGCATTTT
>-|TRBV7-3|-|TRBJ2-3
CASSLNRGTDTQYF
TGTGCCAGCAGCTTAAATCGAGGCACAGATACGCAGTATTTT
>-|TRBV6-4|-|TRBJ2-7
CASSAIAGYEQYF
TGTGCCAGCAGCGCCATTGCGGGGTACGAGCAGTACTTC
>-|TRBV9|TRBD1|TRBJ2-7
CASSVESPPATGGVPSIYEQYF
TGTGCCAGCAGCGTAGAATCCCCCCCCGCGACAGGGGGCGTACCGTCCATCTACGAGCAGTACTTC
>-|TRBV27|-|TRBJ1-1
CASSLSLLLMNTEAFF
TGTGCCAGCAGTTTGTCTCTATTATTAATGAACACTGAAGCTTTCTTT
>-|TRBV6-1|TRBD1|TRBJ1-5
CASGQDYQPQHF
TGTGCCAGTGGACAGGATTATCAGCCCCAGCATTTT
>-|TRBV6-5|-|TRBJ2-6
CASSTYGANVLTF
TGTGCCAGCAGTACCTATGGGGCCAACGTCCTGACTTTC
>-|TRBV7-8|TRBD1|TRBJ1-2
CASSPRTGDVGYTF
TGTGCCAGCAGCCCCAGGACAGGGGATGTAGGCTACACCTTC
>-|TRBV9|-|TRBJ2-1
CASSLRLEEQFF
TGTGCCAGCAGCCTTCGACTCGAAGAGCAGTTCTTC
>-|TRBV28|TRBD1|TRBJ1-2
CASSLIGGAYGYTF
TGTGCCAGCAGTTTAATAGGGGGCGCGTATGGCTACACCTTC
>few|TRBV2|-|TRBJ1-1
CATRGRGRGVGTEAFF
TGTGCCACCCGGGGGAGGGGAAGAGGTGTGGGCACTGAAGCTTTCTTT
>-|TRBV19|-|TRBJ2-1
CASSATGPYNEQFF
TGTGCCAGTAGTGCCACCGGTCCTTACAATGAGCAGTTCTTC
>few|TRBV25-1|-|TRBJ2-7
CASSDFGSQQYF
TGTGCCAGCAGTGATTTTGGCAGTCAGCAGTACTTC
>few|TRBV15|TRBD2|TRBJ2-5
CATSRRPGSGGETQYF
TGTGCCACCAGCAGACGTCCAGGGTCGGGGGGGGAGACCCAGTACTTC
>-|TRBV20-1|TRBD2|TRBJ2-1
CSWGEGNEQFF
TGCAGCTGGGGGGAGGGCAATGAGCAGTTCTTC
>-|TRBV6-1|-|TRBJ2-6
CASSELSPLGANVLTF
TGTGCCAGCAGTGAACTCAGTCCCTTAGGGGCCAACGTCCTGACTTTC
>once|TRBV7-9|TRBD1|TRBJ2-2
CASSFPGQGADGELFF
TGTGCCAGCAGCTTCCCGGGACAGGGGGCGGACGGGGAGCTGTTTTTT
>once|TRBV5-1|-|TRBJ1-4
CASSQLGQGMGEKLFF
TGCGCCAGCAGCCAGCTAGGACAAGGGATGGGTGAAAAACTGTTTTTT
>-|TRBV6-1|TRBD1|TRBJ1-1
CASSATGGDTEAFF
TGTGCCAGCAGTGCGACAGGGGGGGACACTGAAGCTTTCTTT
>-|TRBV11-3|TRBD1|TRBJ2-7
CASSLGPGGYEQYF
TGTGCCAGCAGCTTAGGTCCAGGGGGCTACGAGCAGTACTTC
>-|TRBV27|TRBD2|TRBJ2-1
CASSPGTSGIASYNEQFF
TGTGCCAGCAGTCCCGGGACTAGCGGGATTGCTTCCTACAATGAGCAGTTCTTC
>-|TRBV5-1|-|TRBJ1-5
CASREFEVPQHF
TGCGCCAGCAGAGAGTTCGAGGTGCCCCAGCATTTT
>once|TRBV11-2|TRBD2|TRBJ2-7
CASSSGRLAASSYEQYF
TGTGCCAGCAGCTCCGGACGACTAGCGGCCAGCTCCTACGAGCAGTACTTC
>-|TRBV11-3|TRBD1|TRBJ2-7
CASSRGQSSYEQYF
TGTGCCAGCAGCCGGGGACAGAGCTCCTACGAGCAGTACTTC
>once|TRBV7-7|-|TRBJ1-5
CASSLGRDQPQHF
TGTGCTAGCAGCTTAGGCAGGGATCAGCCCCAGCATTTT
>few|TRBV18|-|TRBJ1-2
CASSLRQADGYTF
TGTGCCAGCTCTCTGCGACAGGCCGATGGCTACACCTTC
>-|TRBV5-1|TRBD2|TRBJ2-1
CASSLGPAGGSNEQFF
TGCGCCAGCAGCTTGGGGCCAGCGGGAGGGTCCAATGAGCAGTTCTTC
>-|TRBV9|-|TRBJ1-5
CASSQDWNSAQPQHF
TGTGCCAGCAGTCAAGACTGGAATTCGGCTCAGCCCCAGCATTTT
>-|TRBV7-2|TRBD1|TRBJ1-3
CASSGNRDRGRQSGNTIYF
TGTGCCAGCAGCGGAAACCGGGACAGGGGAAGGCAATCGGGAAACACCATATATTTT
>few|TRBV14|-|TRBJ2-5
CASSQVLETQYF
TGTGCCAGCAGCCAAGTACTAGAGACCCAGTACTTC
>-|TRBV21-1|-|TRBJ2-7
CASSKFKGHCPGEQYF
TGTGCCAGCAGCAAATTTAAGGGACACTGTCCTGGCGAGCAGTACTTC
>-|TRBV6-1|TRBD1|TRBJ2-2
CASRTGPNTGELFF
TGTGCCAGCAGGACAGGGCCGAACACCGGGGAGCTGTTTTTT
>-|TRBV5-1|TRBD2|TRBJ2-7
CASSLLTSGYEQYF
TGCGCCAGCAGCTTGTTGACTAGCGGGTACGAGCAGTACTTC
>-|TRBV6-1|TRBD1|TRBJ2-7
CASSEGDSSYEQYF
TGTGCCAGCAGTGAGGGGGACAGCTCCTACGAGCAGTACTTC
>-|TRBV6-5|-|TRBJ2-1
CASSYSPDSDEQFF
TGTGCCAGCAGTTACTCACCGGACAGTGATGAGCAGTTCTTC
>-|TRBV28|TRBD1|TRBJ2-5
CASSLRTGHETQYF
TGTGCCAGCAGTCTCCGGACAGGGCACGAGACCCAGTACTTC
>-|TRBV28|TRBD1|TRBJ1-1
CAVRQGIPEAFF
TGTGCCGTCCGACAGGGGATCCCTGAAGCTTTCTTT
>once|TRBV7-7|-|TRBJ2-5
CASSLAWRGGETQYF
TGTGCCAGCAGCTTAGCCTGGAGAGGCGGGGAGACCCAGTACTTC
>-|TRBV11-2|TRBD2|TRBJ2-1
CASSSRLAAYNEQFF
TGTGCCAGCAGCTCGAGACTAGCGGCCTACAATGAGCAGTTCTTC